The 29 T cell receptor beta chains given below trace back to one sample, sequenced in a study of T cell changes during pregnancy in multiple sclerosis. Sequencing was performed with immunoSEQ multiplex PCR; in TCRdb, only in-frame clones are kept and a portion is missing. The sample records about 44,000 clones, roughly nine tenths being singletons. The sample here was CD4+ T cells from peripheral blood mononuclear cells, taken after pregnancy. These receptors originate from a female donor with multiple sclerosis, enrolled in a pregnancy study.

This clone has only one observation. Other DNA sequences in the sample encode the same CDR3. The genes are TRBV5-1 and TRBJ1-4; TRBD1 agrees at 8 bases. Germline CDR1 and CDR2: SGHRS and YFSETQ. V lost 0 bases, J lost 5 bases, and 0 bases stayed unmatched. The CDR3 covers 14 residues. DNA of the CDR3: TGCGCCAGCAGCTTGGGACAGGGGAATGAAAAACTGTTTTTT. As protein: CASSLGQGNEKLFF.

The rearrangement joins TRBV6-1 to TRBJ2-5, with a possible D match to TRBD1 (5 bases). Germline V gives CDR1 MNHNS, CDR2 SASEGT. The CDR3 contains 13 residues. V gave up 5 bases and J gave up 2 bases, with 9 bases separating them. DNA of the CDR3: TGTGCCAGCAGTTGGACACTACAAGAGACCCAGTACTTC. This translates into CASSWTLQETQYF.

The gene calls are TRBV18 and TRBJ2-3, with a weak D call TRBD1 (5 bases). The V and J ends lost 0 bases and 4 bases respectively, with 14 bases between them. The CDR3 consists of 16 residues. Per germline, CDR1 KGHSH and CDR2 LQKENI. The CDR3 spells CASSPPAGNTADTQYF. In DNA form, the CDR3 reads TGTGCCAGCTCACCACCGGCAGGGAACACGGCAGATACGCAGTATTTT.

J is TRBJ1-5 and V is TRBV19; TRBD1 agrees at 8 bases. With 3 bases clipped from V and 8 bases from J, the junction kept 9 bases outside the gene matches. Germline V gene sequence: CDR1 LNHDA, CDR2 SQIVND (reference sequence). The length of the CDR3 is 15 residues. CDR3 nucleotides: TGTGCCAGTAGTATCCAAGGACAGGGTGGGGAGCCCCAGCATTTT. This gives the protein CASSIQGQGGEPQHF. The full variable domain, completed using reference TRBV19 and TRBJ1-5, is DGGITQSPKYLFRKEGQNVTLSCEQNLNHDAMYWYRQDPGQGLRLIYYSQIVNDFQKGDIAEGYSVSREKKESFPLTVTSAQKNPTAFYLCASSIQGQGGEPQHFGDGTRLSIL.

This clone appeared a single time. V usage is TRBV5-1 and J usage is TRBJ2-5; 12 bases are shared with TRBD2. After removal of 3 bases from V and 5 bases from J, the junction contained 5 bases not matched to a gene. Germline V gene data show CDR1 as SGHRS and CDR2 as YFSETQ. CDR3 length: 15 amino acids. In DNA, the CDR3 is TGCGCCAGCAGCTGGTGGACTAGCGGGGCTGAGACCCAGTACTTC. It codes for CASSWWTSGAETQYF.

The V call is TRBV7-2, the J call TRBJ2-7; 7 bases align to TRBD1. V gave up 5 bases and J gave up 3 bases; unmatched junction bases: 10. CDR1 is SGHTA, CDR2 FQGNSA, per germline. This CDR3 is 15 amino acids long. CDR3 sequence reads: CASSEGQQSLYEQYF. In nucleotides, the CDR3 is TGTGCCAGCAGCGAGGGACAGCAGTCCCTCTACGAGCAGTACTTC.

This rearrangement joins TRBV2 to TRBJ2-1, with TRBD2 matching over 9 bases. The CDR3 has 14 amino acids. CDR1 and CDR2 (germline): SNHLY, FYNNEI. Trimming cost V 7 bases and J 10 bases; bases outside gene matches: 11. This CDR3 reads CASKGLAGRQEQFF. The DNA for the CDR3 is TGTGCCAGCAAGGGACTAGCTGGGAGGCAGGAGCAGTTCTTC.

The chain joins TRBV5-8 to TRBJ2-5; D is possibly TRBD1 (5 bases). V was pared by 4 bases and J by 2 bases, with 15 bases between. Per germline, CDR1 SGHTS and CDR2 YDEGEE. CDR3 length equals 15 residues. This chain's CDR3 is CASSPLVQGQETQYF. In nucleotides, the CDR3 is TGTGCCAGCAGCCCCTTGGTGCAGGGTCAAGAGACCCAGTACTTC.

The V gene is TRBV27, the J gene TRBJ1-1, with 9 bases fitting TRBD1. Trimming removed 3 bases from V and 4 bases from J; junction bases left unmatched: 12. The CDR3 contains 17 residues. The germline V gene has CDR1 MNHEY and CDR2 SMNVEV (reference sequence). The CDR3 DNA sequence: TGTGCCAGCAGTTTTAGCCGAACAGGGGGCGTTATCACTGAAGCTTTCTTT. Its translation: CASSFSRTGGVITEAFF.

The rearrangement links TRBV18 to TRBJ1-1, with 7 bases that match TRBD1. This CDR3 contains 15 residues. V dropped 0 bases and J dropped 0; count of bases not matched to a gene: 1. Germline V gene lookup returns CDR1 KGHSH and CDR2 LQKENI. CDR3 region: CASSPPGQMNTEAFF. CDR3 sequence (DNA): TGTGCCAGCTCACCACCGGGACAGATGAACACTGAAGCTTTCTTT.

The chain is built from TRBV6-1 and TRBJ2-2; perhaps TRBD2 as D (6 bases). The CDR3 is 13 amino acids. Trimming took off 6 bases at V and 5 bases at J, with 10 bases between the two ends. CDR1 is MNHNS, CDR2 SASEGT, per germline. The CDR3 is CASSLSGTGELFF. DNA of the CDR3: TGTGCCAGCAGCCTTAGCGGAACCGGGGAGCTGTTTTTT.

This clone was picked up one time. This rearrangement joins TRBV10-3 to TRBJ2-5, with 10 nucleotides matching TRBD1. The length of the CDR3 is 14 residues. With 4 bases clipped from V and 1 base from J, the junction kept 0 bases outside the gene matches. Germline V gene sequence: CDR1 ENHRY, CDR2 SYGVKD. In DNA, the CDR3 is TGTGCCATCAGTGGACAGGGGGCCCAAGAGACCCAGTACTTC. This gives the protein CAISGQGAQETQYF.

This rearrangement joins TRBV4-2 to TRBJ2-2; 7 nucleotides line up with TRBD2. Germline values: CDR1 LGHNA, CDR2 YNFKEQ. The CDR3 extends over 17 amino acids. Trimming at V came to 3 bases and at J to 4 bases, leaving 11 bases not matched to a gene. CDR3 sequence (DNA): TGTGCCAGCAGCCAGGACTCCGGGACTAAATTCACCGGGGAGCTGTTTTTT. It translates to CASSQDSGTKFTGELFF.

The rearrangement joins TRBV4-2 to TRBJ2-1; 9 bases agree with TRBD2. Unmatched junction bases numbered 5, after V lost 2 bases and J lost 3 bases. Germline loops: CDR1 LGHNA, CDR2 YNFKEQ. The CDR3 sequence is 16 residues long. The CDR3: CASSQQYSGGYNEQFF. CDR3 nucleotides: TGTGCCAGCAGCCAACAATATAGCGGGGGCTACAATGAGCAGTTCTTC.

The chain joins TRBV19 to TRBJ2-2, with D possibly being TRBD2 (5 bases). In germline, CDR1 is LNHDA, CDR2 SQIVND (reference sequence). This CDR3 comprises 13 residues. Trimming took 5 bases from V and 8 from J, leaving 12 bases between them. This CDR3 is CASSEREGGELFF. In DNA, the CDR3 is TGTGCCAGTAGTGAGAGGGAAGGGGGGGAGCTGTTTTTT.

The chain links TRBV4-2 to TRBJ2-7, with 8 bases identical to TRBD2. V was pared by 1 base and J by 6 bases, with 8 bases of the junction left unmatched. The germline V gene encodes CDR1 LGHNA and CDR2 YNFKEQ. CDR3 size: 15 residues. The CDR3 DNA is TGTGCCAGCAGCCAAGTATCCCTCAGCGGGAGCGAGCAGTACTTC. Protein: CASSQVSLSGSEQYF.

CDR3 protein: CASSAGQGGYGYTF. As DNA, the CDR3 is TGCGCCAGCAGCGCGGGACAGGGAGGCTATGGCTACACCTTC. V gene TRBV4-3 combines with J gene TRBJ1-2, with TRBD1 identical over 9 bases. This CDR3 region has 14 residues. V lost 5 bases to trimming and J lost 4 bases; unmatched junction nucleotides: 5. Germline V gene data show CDR1 as LGHNA and CDR2 as YSLEER.

The sample holds a few counts of this clone. The genes are TRBV9 and TRBJ1-1; possible D gene TRBD1, 6 bases. Germline assignment: CDR1 SGDLS and CDR2 YYNGEE. The CDR3 extends over 13 amino acids. V was clipped by 4 bases and J by 10 bases, with 17 bases between them. DNA for the CDR3: TGTGCCAGCAGCTTAAACTCGGACAGCTCAGCTTTCTTT. Amino acid sequence: CASSLNSDSSAFF.

The V gene is TRBV19, the J gene TRBJ2-2; the match to TRBD2 covers 9 bases. Looked up from germline, CDR1 is LNHDA and CDR2 is SQIVND (reference sequence). The CDR3 runs 15 residues. J lost 6 bases, V lost 4 bases, and 6 bases had no gene match. The CDR3 DNA is TGTGCCAGTAGTAAATGGACTAGCGACGCCGGGGAGCTGTTTTTT. Amino acids: CASSKWTSDAGELFF.

V and J are TRBV10-3 and TRBJ2-7; 9 bases align to TRBD2. Germline values: CDR1 ENHRY, CDR2 SYGVKD. The ends lost 7 bases at V and 2 bases at J; junction bases unmatched: 6. The CDR3 sequence is 14 residues long. The CDR3 loop is CAIMTAGGTYEQYF. The DNA of the CDR3 is TGTGCCATCATGACGGCGGGAGGGACCTACGAGCAGTACTTC.

This rearrangement joins TRBV4-1 to TRBJ2-3; D ambiguous. Trimming took off 2 bases at V and 2 bases at J, with 11 bases between the two ends. The germline CDR1 and CDR2 sequences are MGHRA and YSYEKL. There are 15 residues in the CDR3. The CDR3 DNA sequence: TGCGCCAGCAGCCAATCACACACCCACACAGATACGCAGTATTTT. Amino acid sequence: CASSQSHTHTDTQYF.

This chain joins TRBV5-1 and TRBJ1-1; tentative D call: TRBD1 (6 bases). Deletions cut 2 bases from V and 5 bases from J, with 10 bases between. The V gene's germline CDR1 is SGHRS and CDR2 YFSETQ. The CDR3 extends over 13 amino acids. As DNA, the CDR3 is TGCGCCAGCAGCTTTGAGGGGGAGACTGAAGCTTTCTTT. Its protein product is CASSFEGETEAFF.

The chain is built from TRBV5-1 and TRBJ1-2, with 7 bases that match TRBD1. The V gene's germline CDR1 is SGHRS and CDR2 YFSETQ. The CDR3 consists of 16 residues. After removal of 0 bases from V and 3 bases from J, the junction contained 8 bases not matched to a gene. CDR3 nucleotides: TGCGCCAGCAGCTTGGGCCAGGGGGGAGCCGACTATGGCTACACCTTC. Translation: CASSLGQGGADYGYTF.

Details on this clone: The DNA is omitted, as the CDR3 cannot be located on it reliably, and the CDR3 follows TCRdb's listing. CDR3 sequence: CSVGGGATLRIF. The V call is TRBV29-1, the J call TRBJ1-4. In germline, CDR1 is SQVTM, CDR2 ANQGSEA. The CDR3 has 12 residues if both end residues are counted.

A single count supports this clone. J is TRBJ1-2 and V is TRBV10-3; weak D call: TRBD1 (6 bases). Germline CDR1 reads ENHRY; CDR2 reads SYGVKD. V was trimmed by 0 bases and J by 8 bases, leaving 22 bases between them. The CDR3 consists of 17 residues. The CDR3 region is CAISESRSTSRGGGYTF. CDR3 coding DNA: TGTGCCATCAGTGAGTCGCGGTCTACGTCGAGGGGGGGAGGCTACACCTTC.

CDR3 DNA sequence: TGTGCCTGGGGTACAGGAAACTCTGGAAACACCATATATTTT. Amino acid sequence: CAWGTGNSGNTIYF. The chain recombines TRBV30 with TRBJ1-3; D is perhaps TRBD1 (5 bases). Germline values: CDR1 GTSNPN, CDR2 SVGIG (reference sequence). The CDR3 loop spans 14 amino acids. Trimming took 5 bases from V and 0 from J, leaving 11 bases between them.

The CDR3 loop reads CASSPTGYGTEAFF. CDR3 in DNA: TGTGCCAGCAGCCCCACAGGGTATGGCACTGAAGCTTTCTTT. The chain links TRBV4-2 to TRBJ1-1; maybe TRBD1 (6 bases). Between the trimmed V and J ends, which lost 4 bases and 4 bases, there was a span of 13 bases. CDR3 length equals 14 residues. Germline V lookup: CDR1 LGHNA, CDR2 YNFKEQ.

The chain uses TRBV4-1 and TRBJ1-1, with 9 bases matching TRBD1. CDR3 length equals 15 residues. In germline, CDR1 is MGHRA, CDR2 YSYEKL. The ends lost 2 bases at V and 5 bases at J; junction bases unmatched: 6. CDR3 amino acids: CASSQPYRGRTEAFF. The CDR3 nucleotides are TGCGCCAGCAGCCAACCCTACAGGGGGCGAACTGAAGCTTTCTTT.

This chain links TRBV5-1 with TRBJ1-5; TRBD1 is a possible D gene (6 bases). The CDR3 covers 15 residues. V was pared by 8 bases and J by 0 bases, with 15 bases between. Germline CDR1 SGHRS, CDR2 YFSETQ. CDR3 nucleotides: TGCGCCAGGCTAGACGGGGGGCATAGCAATCAGCCCCAGCATTTT. Translated: CARLDGGHSNQPQHF.